These 4 T cell receptor beta chains were sequenced from one sample in a study of cytomegalovirus exposure and HLA in healthy donors. PCR primers comprised 60 Vbeta and 13 Jbeta primers. Sequencing was performed with immunoSEQ multiplex PCR; in TCRdb, only in-frame clones are kept and a portion is missing. Among almost 200,000 clones listed, about 85% were seen once. Sequenced sample: PBMCs. The receptors derive from a male donor in good health and CMV-seropositive.

This clone has just one count. The gene calls are TRBV15 and TRBJ2-5; the D gene is possibly TRBD2 (6 bases). Germline V gives CDR1 LNHNV, CDR2 YYDKDF (reference sequence). The CDR3 is made up of 14 amino acids. V was clipped by 1 base and J by 11 bases, with 17 bases between them. This chain's CDR3 is CATSRGRGWEEQYF. The CDR3 nucleotides are TGTGCCACCAGCAGAGGGAGGGGATGGGAAGAGCAGTACTTC.

The chain has TRBV5-1 and TRBJ1-2; a weak D match, TRBD1 (5 bases). V gave up 2 bases and J gave up 6 bases, with 11 bases separating them. The CDR3 is 13 amino acids. Per germline, CDR1 SGHRS and CDR2 YFSETQ. This chain's CDR3 is CASSFGGSDGYTF. The CDR3 DNA sequence: TGCGCCAGCAGCTTCGGGGGGTCAGATGGCTACACCTTC.

The chain has TRBV19 and TRBJ1-3; 8 bases match TRBD1. With V trimmed by 6 bases and J by 2 bases, 6 bases remained unmatched. CDR1 LNHDA and CDR2 SQIVND come from the germline V gene (reference sequence). The CDR3 is 15 amino acids. CDR3 residues: CASRQTGEPGNTIYF. The CDR3 DNA follows: TGTGCCAGTAGGCAGACAGGGGAACCTGGAAACACCATATATTTT.

As DNA, the CDR3 is TGTGCCAGCAGCGTAGTACGGTTCAATCAGCCCCAGCATTTT. It yields the protein CASSVVRFNQPQHF. V gene TRBV9 combines with J gene TRBJ1-5; D unresolved. With 0 bases removed from V and 3 bases from J, the gap between germline ends came to 7 bases. The CDR3 totals 14 residues. The germline V gene has CDR1 SGDLS and CDR2 YYNGEE.